This T cell receptor (beta chain) was recorded in a study of human T cells and chemical hapten exposure. Study-level information: Patients were mainly female, each with alopecia areata, totalis or universalis.

There are 16 residues in the CDR3. V dropped 2 bases and J dropped 3; count of bases not matched to a gene: 3. The germline CDR1 and CDR2 sequences are LGHDT and YNNKEL (reference sequence). General study results and limits: Relative to controls, expanded TCRs formed significantly more large CDR3 similarity clusters.

Time point in this sample: patch test 2, 6 weeks after DPC sensitization. The treatment was: therapeutic diphenylcyclopropenone sensitization with weekly scalp DPC. TCRdb re-called the RACE reads through MiXCR, storing one row per CDR3 protein. The table includes approximately 100,000 distinct CDR3 sequences, roughly 10% detected once. This clonotype was counted only a few times. The antigen is undetermined. The chain is built from TRBV3-1 and TRBJ2-3, with TRBD2 matching 12 bases. The source material was whole blood, sampled in connection with sensitization to the hapten diphenylcyclopropenone (DPC). This TCR came from a woman in her thirties or forties with alopecia areata. Some clones in this sample may be carry-over from other donors' samples. The CDR3 loop is CASSQLAGGVTDTQYF. The CDR3 coding sequence is TGTGCCAGCAGCCAACTAGCGGGGGGGGTGACAGATACGCAGTATTTT.